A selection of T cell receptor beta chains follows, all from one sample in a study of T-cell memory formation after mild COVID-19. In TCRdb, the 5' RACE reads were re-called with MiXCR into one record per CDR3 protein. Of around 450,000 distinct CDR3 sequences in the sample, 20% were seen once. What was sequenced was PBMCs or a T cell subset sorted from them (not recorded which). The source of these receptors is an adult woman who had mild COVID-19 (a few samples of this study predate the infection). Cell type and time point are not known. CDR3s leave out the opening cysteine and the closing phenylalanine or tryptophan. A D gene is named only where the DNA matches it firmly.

CDR3 protein: ASSQDRPDRGFPYGYT
V gene: TRBV4-2
J gene: TRBJ1-2
D gene: TRBD1

CDR3 protein: ASSQGELDTEAF
V gene: TRBV4-1
J gene: TRBJ1-1
D gene: .

CDR3 protein: ASSETAQETQY
V gene: TRBV9
J gene: TRBJ2-5
D gene: .

CDR3 protein: ASSARDRGYGYT
V gene: TRBV7-9
J gene: TRBJ1-2
D gene: TRBD1

CDR3 protein: ASSYDRGGRGLASEQY
V gene: TRBV6-5
J gene: TRBJ2-7
D gene: .

CDR3 protein: ASSLAEGSNTQY
V gene: TRBV7-6
J gene: TRBJ2-3
D gene: .

CDR3 protein: ASSFWQLKTDTQY
V gene: TRBV12-3/TRBV12-4
J gene: TRBJ2-3
D gene: .

CDR3 protein: ASSMSVGDSPLH
V gene: TRBV19
J gene: TRBJ1-6
D gene: .

CDR3 protein: ASSQRQGADEQY
V gene: TRBV7-2
J gene: TRBJ2-7
D gene: TRBD1

CDR3 protein: SAKATSGSQVGELF
V gene: TRBV20-1
J gene: TRBJ2-2
D gene: TRBD2

CDR3 protein: ASSVDSLGGELF
V gene: TRBV9
J gene: TRBJ2-2
D gene: .

CDR3 protein: ASSPSGGAGEQF
V gene: TRBV12-3/TRBV12-4
J gene: TRBJ2-1
D gene: TRBD2

CDR3 protein: ASRESGYSNNQPQH
V gene: TRBV27
J gene: TRBJ1-5
D gene: .

CDR3 protein: ASSRTSETQY
V gene: TRBV7-2
J gene: TRBJ2-5
D gene: .

CDR3 protein: ASGTSTPLDTQY
V gene: TRBV12-3/TRBV12-4
J gene: TRBJ2-3
D gene: TRBD2

CDR3 protein: SAKGALEAF
V gene: TRBV20-1
J gene: TRBJ1-1
D gene: TRBD1

CDR3 protein: ASSLLAGGRTDTQY
V gene: TRBV5-1
J gene: TRBJ2-3
D gene: TRBD2

CDR3 protein: ASSYGGQSRGELF
V gene: TRBV12-3/TRBV12-4
J gene: TRBJ2-2
D gene: .

CDR3 protein: ASGRIAGGTNEQF
V gene: TRBV28
J gene: TRBJ2-1
D gene: TRBD2

CDR3 protein: ASSSFRLFPYEQY
V gene: TRBV6-5
J gene: TRBJ2-7
D gene: .

CDR3 protein: ASSLAATGELF
V gene: TRBV7-2
J gene: TRBJ2-2
D gene: .

CDR3 protein: ASSSLSWGTTREKLF
V gene: TRBV6-5
J gene: TRBJ1-4
D gene: .

CDR3 protein: ASSTWPGQTPDTDTQY
V gene: TRBV11-2
J gene: TRBJ2-3
D gene: TRBD1

CDR3 protein: SAPAAGGRADTQY
V gene: TRBV20-1
J gene: TRBJ2-3
D gene: TRBD2

CDR3 protein: ASSLEVGGRETQY
V gene: TRBV5-1
J gene: TRBJ2-5
D gene: TRBD1

CDR3 protein: ASAGGTGGFNEQF
V gene: TRBV5-4
J gene: TRBJ2-1
D gene: TRBD1

CDR3 protein: SVEDRTAGIGAF
V gene: TRBV29-1
J gene: TRBJ1-1
D gene: .

CDR3 protein: ASTQNGLAGQDEQF
V gene: TRBV7-2
J gene: TRBJ2-1
D gene: TRBD2

CDR3 protein: ASSQVEGNPSTDTQY
V gene: TRBV4-1
J gene: TRBJ2-3
D gene: .

CDR3 protein: ASSFGHGYEQY
V gene: TRBV7-9
J gene: TRBJ2-7
D gene: .

CDR3 protein: ASSLTSNGGYT
V gene: TRBV7-3
J gene: TRBJ1-2
D gene: .

CDR3 protein: ASSTTAYHEQY
V gene: TRBV12-3/TRBV12-4
J gene: TRBJ2-7
D gene: .

CDR3 protein: ASSPRGGGYT
V gene: TRBV4-1
J gene: TRBJ1-2
D gene: TRBD1

CDR3 protein: ASSLGDKF
V gene: TRBV12-3/TRBV12-4
J gene: TRBJ2-1
D gene: .

CDR3 protein: ASNLGHGSDNEQF
V gene: TRBV5-1
J gene: TRBJ2-1
D gene: .